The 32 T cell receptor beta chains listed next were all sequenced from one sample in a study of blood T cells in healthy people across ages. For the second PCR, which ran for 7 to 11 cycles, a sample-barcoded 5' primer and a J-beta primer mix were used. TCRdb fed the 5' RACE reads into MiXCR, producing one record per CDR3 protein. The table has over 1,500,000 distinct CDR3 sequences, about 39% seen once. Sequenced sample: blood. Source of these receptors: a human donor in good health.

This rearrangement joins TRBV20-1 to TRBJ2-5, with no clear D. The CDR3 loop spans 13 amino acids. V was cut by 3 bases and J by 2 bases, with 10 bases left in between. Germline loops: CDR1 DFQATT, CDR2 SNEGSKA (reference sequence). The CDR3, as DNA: TGCAGTGCTAGTCCGCTACTACAAGAGACCCAGTACTTC. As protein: CSASPLLQETQYF.

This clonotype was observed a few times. CDR3 residues: CASSVEPDKAYEQYF. The CDR3 region has the DNA TGTGCCAGCAGCGTAGAGCCGGACAAAGCCTACGAGCAGTACTTC. The J gene is TRBJ2-7, the V gene TRBV9, with D maybe TRBD1 (5 bases). CDR3 length equals 15 residues. V was shortened by 0 bases and J by 2 bases, with 12 bases between the two germline ends. Germline lookup yields CDR1 SGDLS and CDR2 YYNGEE. The full variable domain, completed using reference TRBV9 and TRBJ2-7, is DSGVTQTPKHLITATGQRVTLRCSPRSGDLSVYWYQQSLDQGLQFLIQYYNGEERAKGNILERFSAQQFPDLHSELNLSSLELGDSALYFCASSVEPDKAYEQYFGPGTRLTVT.

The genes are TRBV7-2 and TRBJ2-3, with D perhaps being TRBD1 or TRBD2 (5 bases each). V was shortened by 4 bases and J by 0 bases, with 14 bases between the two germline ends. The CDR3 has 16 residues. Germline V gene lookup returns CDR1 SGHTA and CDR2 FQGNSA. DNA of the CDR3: TGTGCCAGCAGCTCACTGGGACGGATTAGCACAGATACGCAGTATTTT. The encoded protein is CASSSLGRISTDTQYF.

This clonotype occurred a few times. The CDR3 nucleotides read TGTGCCAGCAGCTTTGGATGGGGGCGTTCCTACAATGAGCAGTTCTTC. Its translation is CASSFGWGRSYNEQFF. The chain combines TRBV7-8 with TRBJ2-1, with D maybe TRBD1 (6 bases). Germline V CDR1 and CDR2: SGHVS, FQNEAQ. V was pared by 3 bases and J by 1 base, with 13 bases between. This CDR3 is built from 16 residues.

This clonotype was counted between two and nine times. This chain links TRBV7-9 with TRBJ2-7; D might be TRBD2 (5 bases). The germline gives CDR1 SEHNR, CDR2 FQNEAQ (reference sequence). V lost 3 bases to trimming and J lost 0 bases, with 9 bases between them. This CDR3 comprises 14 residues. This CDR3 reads CASSFEDFSYEQYF. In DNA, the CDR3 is TGTGCCAGCAGCTTTGAGGACTTCTCCTACGAGCAGTACTTC. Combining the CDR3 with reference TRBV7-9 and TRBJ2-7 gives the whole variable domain DTGVSQNPRHKITKRGQNVTFRCDPISEHNRLYWYRQTLGQGPEFLTYFQNEAQLEKSRLLSDRFSAERPKGSFSTLEIQRTEQGDSAMYLCASSFEDFSYEQYFGPGTRLTVT.

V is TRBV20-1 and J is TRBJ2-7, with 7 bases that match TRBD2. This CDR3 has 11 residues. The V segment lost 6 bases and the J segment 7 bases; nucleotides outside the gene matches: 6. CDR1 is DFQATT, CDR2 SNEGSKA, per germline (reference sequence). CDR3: CSAPVGGEQYF. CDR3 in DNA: TGCAGTGCCCCGGTGGGGGGGGAGCAGTACTTC.

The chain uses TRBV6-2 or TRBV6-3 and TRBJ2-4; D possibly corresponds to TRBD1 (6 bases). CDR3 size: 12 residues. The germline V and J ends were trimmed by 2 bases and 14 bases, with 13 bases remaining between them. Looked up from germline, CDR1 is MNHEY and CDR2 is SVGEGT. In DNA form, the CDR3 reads TGTGCCAGCAGTTACCAGACAGGCCCAAAGTACTTC. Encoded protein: CASSYQTGPKYF.

The CDR3 DNA reads as TGTGCCACCCTAGCCTGGGTCCGGGGCTATGAGCAGTTCTTC. This codes for CATLAWVRGYEQFF. The J gene is TRBJ2-1, the V gene TRBV11-2; D is perhaps TRBD1 or TRBD2 (5 bases each). Germline CDR1 is SGHAT and CDR2 is FQNNGV. The V end was cut by 10 bases, the J end by 8 bases, with 21 bases between. CDR3 length: 14 residues.

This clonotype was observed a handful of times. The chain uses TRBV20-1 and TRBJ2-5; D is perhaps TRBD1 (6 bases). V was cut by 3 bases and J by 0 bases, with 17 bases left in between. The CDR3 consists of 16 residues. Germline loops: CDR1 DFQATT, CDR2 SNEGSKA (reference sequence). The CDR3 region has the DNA TGCAGTGCTAGGGGCCCCGGACAGACGTACCAAGAGACCCAGTACTTC. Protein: CSARGPGQTYQETQYF.

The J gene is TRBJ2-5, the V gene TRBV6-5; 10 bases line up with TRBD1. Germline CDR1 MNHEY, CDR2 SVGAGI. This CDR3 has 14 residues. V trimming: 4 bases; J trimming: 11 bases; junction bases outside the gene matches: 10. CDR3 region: CASSFRQGAWEQYF. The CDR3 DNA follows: TGTGCCAGCAGTTTCAGACAGGGGGCGTGGGAGCAGTACTTC.

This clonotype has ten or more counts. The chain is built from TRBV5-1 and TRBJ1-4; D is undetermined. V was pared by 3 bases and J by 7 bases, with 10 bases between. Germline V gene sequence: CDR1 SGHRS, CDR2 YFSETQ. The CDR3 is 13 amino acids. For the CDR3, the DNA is TGCGCCAGCAGCTCGGGAAGAGGTGAAAAACTGTTTTTT. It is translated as CASSSGRGEKLFF.

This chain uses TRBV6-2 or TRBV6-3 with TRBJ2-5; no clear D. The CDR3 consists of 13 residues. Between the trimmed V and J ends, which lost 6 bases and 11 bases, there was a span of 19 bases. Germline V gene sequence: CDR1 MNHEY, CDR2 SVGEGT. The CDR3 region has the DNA TGTGCCAGCAGCTCCCTGAGGTCCCCCAAGCAGTACTTC. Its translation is CASSSLRSPKQYF.

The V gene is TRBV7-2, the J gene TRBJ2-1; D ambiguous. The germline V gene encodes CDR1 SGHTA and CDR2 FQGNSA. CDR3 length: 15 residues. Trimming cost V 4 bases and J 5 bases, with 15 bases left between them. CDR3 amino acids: CASSSQVAENNEQFF. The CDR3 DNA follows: TGTGCCAGCAGCTCTCAGGTGGCGGAGAACAATGAGCAGTTCTTC.

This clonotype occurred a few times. The CDR3: CSVVEGWNTEAFF. CDR3 DNA sequence: TGCAGCGTTGTCGAGGGGTGGAACACTGAAGCTTTCTTT. The chain combines TRBV29-1 with TRBJ1-1, with a tentative D call TRBD1 (5 bases). In germline, CDR1 is SQVTM, CDR2 ANQGSEA. CDR3 size: 13 residues. V was pared by 4 bases and J by 1 base, with 10 bases between.

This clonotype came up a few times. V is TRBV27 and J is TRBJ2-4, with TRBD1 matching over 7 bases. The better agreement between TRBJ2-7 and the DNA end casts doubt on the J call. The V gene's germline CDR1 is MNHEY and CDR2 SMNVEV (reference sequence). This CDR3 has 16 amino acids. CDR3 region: CASSGNLRDRSYEQYF. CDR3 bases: TGTGCCAGCAGTGGAAACCTCCGGGACAGAAGCTACGAGCAGTACTTC.

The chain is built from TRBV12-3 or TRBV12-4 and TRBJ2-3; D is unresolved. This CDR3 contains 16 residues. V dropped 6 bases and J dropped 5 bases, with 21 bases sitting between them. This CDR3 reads CASSPIGPSLGDTQYF. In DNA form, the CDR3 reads TGTGCCAGCAGCCCAATCGGACCTTCCTTGGGAGATACGCAGTATTTT.

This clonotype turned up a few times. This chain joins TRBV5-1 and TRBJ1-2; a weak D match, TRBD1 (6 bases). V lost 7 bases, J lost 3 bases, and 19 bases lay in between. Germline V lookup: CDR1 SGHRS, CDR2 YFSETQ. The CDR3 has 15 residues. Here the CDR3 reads CASRPQGQLDYGYTF. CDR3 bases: TGCGCCAGCCGCCCACAGGGTCAGTTGGACTATGGCTACACCTTC.

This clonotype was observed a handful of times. This chain's CDR3 is CASSEWDRDHEQFF. In nucleotides, the CDR3 is TGTGCCAGCAGCGAGTGGGACCGTGACCATGAGCAGTTCTTC. V usage is TRBV6-5 and J usage is TRBJ2-1; D may correspond to TRBD1 or TRBD2 (5 bases each). Germline CDR1 and CDR2: MNHEY and SVGAGI. The CDR3 has 14 amino acids. The V end was cut by 6 bases, the J end by 8 bases, with 17 bases between.

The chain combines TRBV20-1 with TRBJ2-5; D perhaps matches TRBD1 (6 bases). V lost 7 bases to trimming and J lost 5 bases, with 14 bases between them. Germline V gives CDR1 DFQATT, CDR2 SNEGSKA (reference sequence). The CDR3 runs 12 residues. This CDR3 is CSGGGGGETQYF. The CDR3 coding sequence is TGCAGTGGAGGGGGTGGTGGGGAGACCCAGTACTTC.

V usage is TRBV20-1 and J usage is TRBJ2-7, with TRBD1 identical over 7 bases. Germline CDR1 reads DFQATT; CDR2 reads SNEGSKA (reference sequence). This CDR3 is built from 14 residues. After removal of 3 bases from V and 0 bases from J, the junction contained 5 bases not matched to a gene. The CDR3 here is CSASWGQTSYEQYF. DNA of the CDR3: TGCAGTGCTAGTTGGGGACAGACCTCCTACGAGCAGTACTTC.

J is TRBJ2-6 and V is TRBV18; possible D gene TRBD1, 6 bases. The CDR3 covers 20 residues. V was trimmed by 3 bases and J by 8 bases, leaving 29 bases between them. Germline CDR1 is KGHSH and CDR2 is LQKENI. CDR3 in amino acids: CASSPRTVTTGLSVTNVLTF. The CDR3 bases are TGTGCCAGCTCACCGAGGACAGTAACTACGGGTCTCTCGGTGACCAACGTCCTGACTTTC.

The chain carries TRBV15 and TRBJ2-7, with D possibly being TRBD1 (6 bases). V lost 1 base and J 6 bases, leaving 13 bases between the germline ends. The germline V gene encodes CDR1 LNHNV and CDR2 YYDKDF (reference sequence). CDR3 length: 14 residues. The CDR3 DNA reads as TGTGCCACCAGCAGAGGGGAAGGGGGAGCCGAGCAGTACTTC. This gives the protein CATSRGEGGAEQYF.

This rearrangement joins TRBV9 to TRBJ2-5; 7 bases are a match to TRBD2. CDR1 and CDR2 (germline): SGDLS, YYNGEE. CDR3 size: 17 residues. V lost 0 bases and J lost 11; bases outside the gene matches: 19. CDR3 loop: CASSVGLAVSSYNEQYF. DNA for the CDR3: TGTGCCAGCAGCGTAGGACTAGCCGTTAGCTCCTACAATGAGCAGTACTTC.

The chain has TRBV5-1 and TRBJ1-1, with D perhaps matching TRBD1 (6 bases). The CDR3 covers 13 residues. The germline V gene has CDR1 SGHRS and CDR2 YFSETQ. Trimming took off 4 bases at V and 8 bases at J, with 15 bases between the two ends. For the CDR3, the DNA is TGCGCCAGCAGCACCACAGGGAATGCGGAAGCTTTCTTT. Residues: CASSTTGNAEAFF.

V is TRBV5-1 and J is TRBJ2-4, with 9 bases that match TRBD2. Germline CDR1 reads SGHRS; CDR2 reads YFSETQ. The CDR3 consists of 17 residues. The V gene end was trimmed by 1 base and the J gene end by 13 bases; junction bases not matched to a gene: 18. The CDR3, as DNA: TGCGCCAGCAGCTTGTGGGCTAGCGGGGATTCCTACAATGAGCAGTACTTC. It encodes CASSLWASGDSYNEQYF.

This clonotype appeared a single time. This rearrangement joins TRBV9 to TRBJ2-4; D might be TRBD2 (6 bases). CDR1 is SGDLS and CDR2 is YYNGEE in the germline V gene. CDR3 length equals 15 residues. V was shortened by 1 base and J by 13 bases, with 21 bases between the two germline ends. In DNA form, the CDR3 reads TGTGCCAGCAGCGTACGTCCGGACCCCGGAGGGGAGCAGTACTTC. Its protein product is CASSVRPDPGGEQYF.

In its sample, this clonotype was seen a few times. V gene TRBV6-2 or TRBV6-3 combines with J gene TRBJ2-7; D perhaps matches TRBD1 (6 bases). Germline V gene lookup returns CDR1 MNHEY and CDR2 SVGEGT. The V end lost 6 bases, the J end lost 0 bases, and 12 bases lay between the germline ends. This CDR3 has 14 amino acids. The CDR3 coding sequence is TGTGCCAGCAGATTATGGACAGCCTCCTACGAGCAGTACTTC. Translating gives CASRLWTASYEQYF.

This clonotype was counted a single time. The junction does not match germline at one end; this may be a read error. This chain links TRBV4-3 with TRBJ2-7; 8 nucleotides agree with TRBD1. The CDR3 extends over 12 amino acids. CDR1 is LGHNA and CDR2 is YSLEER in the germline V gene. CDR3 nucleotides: TGCGCCAGCGGCCAAACAGGGGGAGGGCAGTACTTC. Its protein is CASGQTGGGQYF.

The CDR3 loop is CASSPSLDSGANQPQHF. The CDR3 DNA follows: TGTGCCAGCTCACCGAGCCTCGACAGCGGGGCGAATCAGCCCCAGCATTTT. The rearrangement uses TRBV18 and TRBJ1-5; a possible D gene is TRBD1 (5 bases). The CDR3 consists of 17 residues. Germline values: CDR1 KGHSH, CDR2 LQKENI. V was shortened by 3 bases and J by 4 bases, with 19 bases between the two germline ends.

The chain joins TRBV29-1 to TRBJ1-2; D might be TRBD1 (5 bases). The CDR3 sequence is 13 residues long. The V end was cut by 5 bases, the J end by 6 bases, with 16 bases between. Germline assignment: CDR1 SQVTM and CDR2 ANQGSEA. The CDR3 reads CSVYVLGGDGYTF. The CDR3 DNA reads TGCAGCGTTTATGTGTTGGGGGGGGATGGCTACACCTTC. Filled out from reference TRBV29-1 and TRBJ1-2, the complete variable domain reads SAVISQKPSRDICQRGTSLTIQCQVDSQVTMMFWYRQQPGQSLTLIATANQGSEATYESGFVIDKFPISRPNLTFSTLTVSNMSPEDSSIYLCSVYVLGGDGYTFGSGTRLTVV.

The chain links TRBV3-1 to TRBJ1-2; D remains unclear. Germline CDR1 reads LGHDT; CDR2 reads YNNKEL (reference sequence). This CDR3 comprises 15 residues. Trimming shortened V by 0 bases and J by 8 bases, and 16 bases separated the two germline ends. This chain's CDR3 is CASSQDLGRIRGYTF. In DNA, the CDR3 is TGTGCCAGCAGCCAAGATCTGGGGAGAATCCGGGGCTACACCTTC.

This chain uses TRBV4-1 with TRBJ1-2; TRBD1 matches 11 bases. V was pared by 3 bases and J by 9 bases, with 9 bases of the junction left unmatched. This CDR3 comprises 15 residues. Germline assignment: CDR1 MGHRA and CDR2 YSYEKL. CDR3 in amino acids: CASSQGGQGALCYTF. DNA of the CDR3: TGCGCCAGCAGCCAGGGCGGACAGGGGGCGCTCTGCTACACCTTC.